These T cell receptor beta chains were read from a single sample in a study of shared clonotypes between healthy human individuals. Data came from immunoSEQ multiplex PCR; TCRdb stores just in-frame clones and leaves some out. The table includes more than 1,200,000 clones, just under 99% detected once. Sequencing was carried out using naive CD4+ T cells sorted from blood. The receptors stem from a man between 25 and 39 years old in good health. Each CDR3 is given with its conserved first and last residue.

TRBJ2-5 | TRBV5-1 | CASRFGTSREAQYF
TRBJ1-5 | TRBV18 | CASSPQGSNQPQHF
TRBJ1-2 | TRBV28 | CASSYGGTRDHYGYTF
TRBJ2-7 | TRBV6-5 | CASSYRSSGRLNEQYF
TRBJ2-4 | TRBV7-2 | CASSLLSREGAKNIQYF
TRBJ2-2 | TRBV9 | CASRAPRGGSNTGELFF
TRBJ1-4 | TRBV18 | CASSPAVGEKLFF
TRBJ2-3 | TRBV29-1 | CSADREGTDTQYF
TRBJ1-2 | TRBV5-4 | CASSFGTGGQANYGYTF
TRBJ1-5 | TRBV29-1 | CSVVGQGNQPQHF
TRBJ2-7 | TRBV5-1 | CASSLGYGGGYEQYF
TRBJ2-2 | TRBV19 | CASSIVGGTGINTGELFF
TRBJ1-4 | TRBV19 | CASSDRSSEKLFF
TRBJ2-3 | TRBV4-1 | CASSMASGLTDTQYF
TRBJ1-1 | TRBV29-1 | CSVPRFGLDTEAFF
TRBJ1-3 | TRBV7-2 | CASSTNSGNTIYF
TRBJ2-7 | TRBV15 | CATSRGMGAWDEQYF
TRBJ1-5 | TRBV5-5 | CASSLAGQGSNQPQHF
TRBJ1-2 | TRBV6-5 | CASSARENYGYTF
TRBJ2-7 | TRBV7-2 | CASSEAGAGTYEQYF
TRBJ2-5 | TRBV27 | CASSWGDREETQYF
TRBJ2-7 | TRBV10-3 | CAISTSGGLRSYEQYF
TRBJ2-1 | TRBV11-2 | CASSAGKGSSSYNEQFF
TRBJ2-2 | TRBV5-1 | CASSLGDRDTGELFF
TRBJ2-7 | TRBV7-2 | CASSLRPGGPIYEQYF
TRBJ1-3 | TRBV28 | CASSLPQGGTWSRPPHGNTIYF
TRBJ2-1 | TRBV2 | CASSEGLRQFF
TRBJ2-2 | TRBV10-3 | CAISLSTGELFF
TRBJ2-1 | TRBV10-3 | CAISEPIAGRTSGRADEQFF
TRBJ2-7 | TRBV18 | CASSLNAMPGSYEQYF
TRBJ1-5 | TRBV2 | CASTQGQGNQPQHF